These 27 T cell receptor beta chains were sequenced from one sample in a study of cytomegalovirus exposure and HLA in healthy donors. A multiplex PCR was run with 60 Vbeta primers and 13 Jbeta primers. Profiling relied on immunoSEQ multiplex PCR, and the TCRdb table lists in-frame clones only, not all of them. The table records over 150,000 clones, more than 80% of them present only once. The specimen was PBMCs. Every receptor here comes from a man in his late teens or twenties in good health and CMV-seronegative.

The rearrangement joins TRBV23-1 to TRBJ1-1; 7 positions agree with TRBD1. TRBV23-1 is an open reading frame whose function is uncertain. The junction had 12 bases not matched to a gene; V was cut back by 10 bases and J by 4 bases. CDR3 size: 14 residues. The CDR3 spells CAIRDSGPCTEAFF. In nucleotides, the CDR3 is TGCGCCATCCGGGACAGTGGCCCTTGCACTGAAGCTTTCTTT.

The table lists this clone with a count of one. The chain recombines TRBV11-3 with TRBJ2-2; 10 nucleotides line up with TRBD2. The CDR3 has 16 residues. From germline, CDR1 is SGHNT and CDR2 YENEEA. The junction had 7 bases not matched to a gene; V was cut back by 3 bases and J by 6 bases. This CDR3 is CASSFRASGSPGELFF. The DNA for the CDR3 is TGTGCCAGCAGCTTTAGGGCTAGCGGGAGTCCCGGGGAGCTGTTTTTT.

The rearrangement links TRBV27 to TRBJ2-7; D gene ambiguous. Germline V gene sequence: CDR1 MNHEY, CDR2 SMNVEV (reference sequence). Trimming stripped 4 bases from V and 3 bases from J, with 7 bases between. The CDR3 has 12 amino acids. CDR3 sequence reads: CASSSMSYEQYF. Written as DNA, the CDR3 is TGTGCCAGCAGTTCAATGAGCTACGAGCAGTACTTC.

The genes are TRBV5-4 and TRBJ2-7; TRBD1 is a possible D gene (5 bases). CDR1 is SGHNT and CDR2 is YYREEE in the germline V gene (reference sequence). There are 14 residues in the CDR3. Trimming left V 7 bases short and J 4 bases short, with 18 bases between. The CDR3 nucleotides read TGTGCCAGCTACAACTTAGGGGATGCGTACGAGCAGTACTTC. Protein: CASYNLGDAYEQYF.

The count of this clone is one. The chain carries TRBV29-1 and TRBJ2-7; 8 bases are shared with TRBD1. After removal of 5 bases from V and 2 bases from J, the junction contained 5 bases not matched to a gene. The CDR3 runs 13 residues. Germline loops: CDR1 SQVTM, CDR2 ANQGSEA. The CDR3 is CSVTGGATYEQYF. The CDR3 region has the DNA TGCAGCGTTACAGGGGGTGCCACCTACGAGCAGTACTTC.

The rearrangement joins TRBV5-4 to TRBJ1-5, with D tentatively TRBD1 (6 bases). V was pared by 0 bases and J by 5 bases, with 9 bases between. The CDR3 is made up of 14 amino acids. CDR1 and CDR2 from the germline V gene are SGHNT and YYREEE (reference sequence). CDR3 bases: TGTGCCAGCAGCTTGGCAGGGGAAGATCAGCCCCAGCATTTT. Translated: CASSLAGEDQPQHF.

The rearrangement joins TRBV7-9 to TRBJ2-5; D may be TRBD1 (7 bases). Trimming removed 5 bases from V and 5 bases from J, with 18 bases in between. The CDR3 sequence is 15 residues long. The germline V gene has CDR1 SEHNR and CDR2 FQNEAQ (reference sequence). The CDR3 loop reads CASSKGGRGGETQYF. DNA of the CDR3: TGTGCCAGCAGCAAAGGGGGCAGGGGAGGTGAGACCCAGTACTTC.

A single count supports this clone. The V gene is TRBV19, the J gene TRBJ1-4; D gene uncertain. Germline V gives CDR1 LNHDA, CDR2 SQIVND (reference sequence). The CDR3 is made up of 13 amino acids. Between the trimmed V and J ends, which lost 6 bases and 0 bases, there was a span of 5 bases. CDR3 sequence reads: CASRSTTNEKLFF. The CDR3 DNA is TGTGCCAGTAGGAGCACAACTAATGAAAAACTGTTTTTT.

This clone was observed a few times. This chain joins TRBV7-9 and TRBJ2-3; D gene ambiguous. The CDR3 loop spans 14 amino acids. Germline V gives CDR1 SEHNR, CDR2 FQNEAQ (reference sequence). V lost 0 bases and J 0 bases, leaving 4 bases between the germline ends. The CDR3 sequence: CASSLASSTDTQYF. The DNA of the CDR3 is TGTGCCAGCAGCTTAGCTAGCAGCACAGATACGCAGTATTTT.

The chain links TRBV7-9 to TRBJ1-2; D call uncertain. Trimming took 3 bases from V and 4 from J, leaving 12 bases between them. This CDR3 region has 14 residues. The V gene's germline CDR1 is SEHNR and CDR2 FQNEAQ (reference sequence). As DNA, the CDR3 is TGTGCCAGCAGCTTTTCGAGGGAAGCCTATGGCTACACCTTC. This sequence encodes CASSFSREAYGYTF. Drawing the rest from reference TRBV7-9 and TRBJ1-2, the complete variable domain is DTGVSQNPRHKITKRGQNVTFRCDPISEHNRLYWYRQTLGQGPEFLTYFQNEAQLEKSRLLSDRFSAERPKGSFSTLEIQRTEQGDSAMYLCASSFSREAYGYTFGSGTRLTVV.

The genes are TRBV6-4 and TRBJ2-1; 14 bases align to TRBD2. CDR1 is MRHNA, CDR2 SNTAGT, per germline. V trimming: 0 bases; J trimming: 0 bases; junction bases outside the gene matches: 16. This CDR3 has 23 residues. The CDR3 DNA sequence: TGTGCCAGCAGTGACTCGGGGTTCGGGGTGGGGACTAGCGGGAGAAGCTCCTACAATGAGCAGTTCTTC. Protein product: CASSDSGFGVGTSGRSSYNEQFF.

The chain has TRBV7-2 and TRBJ1-4; D is perhaps TRBD1 (6 bases). This CDR3 has 16 amino acids. The germline V and J ends were trimmed by 5 bases and 0 bases, with 13 bases remaining between them. CDR1 and CDR2 (germline): SGHTA, FQGNSA. Here the CDR3 reads CASSAGHRATNEKLFF. The CDR3 DNA reads TGTGCCAGCAGCGCCGGTCACAGGGCAACTAATGAAAAACTGTTTTTT.

This chain links TRBV6-5 with TRBJ2-5, with a possible D match to TRBD2 (5 bases). The ends were cut back, 11 bases at V and 4 bases at J, with 17 bases in the middle. Germline V gene sequence: CDR1 MNHEY, CDR2 SVGAGI. The CDR3 runs to 13 residues. CDR3 in DNA: TGTGCCGCAAAGGGCGGGCTAGGAGAGACCCAGTACTTC. This translates into CAAKGGLGETQYF.

CDR3 loop: CASMKREGLEQYF. The CDR3 DNA follows: TGTGCCAGTATGAAGCGGGAGGGCCTCGAGCAGTACTTC. The V gene is TRBV19, the J gene TRBJ2-7, with TRBD2 identical over 10 bases. With V trimmed by 7 bases and J by 6 bases, 6 bases remained unmatched. This CDR3 spans 13 amino acids. CDR1 is LNHDA, CDR2 SQIVND, per germline (reference sequence).

The chain links TRBV25-1 to TRBJ2-7; D unclear. The CDR3 is 12 amino acids. Germline V CDR1 and CDR2: MGHDK, SYGVNS. Trimming removed 3 bases at V and 3 bases at J, with 6 bases between. The CDR3 spells CASSDKFYEQYF. The CDR3 bases are TGTGCCAGCAGTGACAAATTCTACGAGCAGTACTTC.

The chain has TRBV13 and TRBJ2-7; 9 bases agree with TRBD2. J gave up 6 bases and V 6 bases, and 9 bases lay outside the gene matches. The CDR3 spans 14 residues. Germline CDR1 is PRHDT and CDR2 is FYEKMQ (reference sequence). The CDR3 is CASRRAGGRGEQYF. The CDR3 nucleotides are TGTGCCAGCAGGCGCGCGGGGGGGCGGGGCGAGCAGTACTTC.

In DNA form, the CDR3 reads TGTGCCAGTAGTATGGTAGGACAGCCCACAGATACGCAGTATTTT. Protein: CASSMVGQPTDTQYF. This rearrangement joins TRBV19 to TRBJ2-3; possible D gene TRBD1, 6 bases. Per germline, CDR1 LNHDA and CDR2 SQIVND (reference sequence). The CDR3 covers 15 residues. Trimming pared 3 bases from V and 2 bases from J, leaving 12 bases between.

This chain links TRBV20-1 with TRBJ2-1; a possible D gene is TRBD2 (6 bases). The CDR3 totals 11 residues. The germline gives CDR1 DFQATT, CDR2 SNEGSKA (reference sequence). V was pared by 4 bases and J by 12 bases, with 13 bases between. The CDR3, as DNA: TGCAGTGCTAACTCGGGCGGGGTGCAGTTCTTC. This translates into CSANSGGVQFF.

Only one count was recorded for this clone. The rearrangement uses TRBV27 and TRBJ2-2, with 7 bases lining up with TRBD1. From germline, CDR1 is MNHEY and CDR2 SMNVEV (reference sequence). The ends lost 5 bases at V and 1 base at J; junction bases unmatched: 13. This CDR3 has 18 amino acids. CDR3 coding DNA: TGTGCCAGCAGTAAAGTAAGCCCGGGACAGTTGAACACCGGGGAGCTGTTTTTT. Amino acid sequence: CASSKVSPGQLNTGELFF.

The chain combines TRBV28 with TRBJ1-1; 11 positions match TRBD1. The length of the CDR3 is 13 residues. Germline CDR1 and CDR2: MDHEN and SYDVKM. J gave up 10 bases and V 5 bases, and 6 bases lay outside the gene matches. The CDR3 region is CASSRTGGGGAFF. DNA for the CDR3: TGTGCCAGCAGTCGGACAGGGGGCGGTGGAGCTTTCTTT.

The chain links TRBV5-4 to TRBJ1-2, with D possibly TRBD1 on 5 matching bases. The CDR3 extends over 13 amino acids. The V gene lost 6 bases and the J gene lost 3 bases, with 12 bases spanning the gap. CDR1 and CDR2 (germline): SGHNT, YYREEE (reference sequence). The CDR3 loop reads CASNVGGYYGYTF. The CDR3 DNA sequence: TGTGCCAGCAACGTGGGGGGGTACTATGGCTACACCTTC. Supplemented by reference TRBV5-4 and TRBJ1-2, the full variable domain reads ETGVTQSPTHLIKTRGQQVTLRCSSQSGHNTVSWYQQALGQGPQFIFQYYREEENGRGNFPPRFSGLQFPNYSSELNVNALELDDSALYLCASNVGGYYGYTFGSGTRLTVV.

There are a few counts of this clone. The chain employs TRBV18 and TRBJ2-7; 8 bases agree with TRBD1. With 0 bases clipped from V and 1 base from J, the junction kept 8 bases outside the gene matches. The CDR3 runs 17 residues. Germline lookup yields CDR1 KGHSH and CDR2 LQKENI. CDR3 bases: TGTGCCAGCTCACCACCGGGGACAGGACAGAGGTCCTACGAGCAGTACTTC. Encoded protein: CASSPPGTGQRSYEQYF.

The chain recombines TRBV6-5 with TRBJ1-2; the D is unclear. This CDR3 region has 13 residues. V was trimmed by 4 bases and J by 3 bases, leaving 9 bases between them. The germline V gene has CDR1 MNHEY and CDR2 SVGAGI. This chain's CDR3 is CASSLAAYYGYTF. The DNA for the CDR3 is TGTGCCAGCAGTTTAGCGGCCTACTATGGCTACACCTTC.

This chain joins TRBV2 and TRBJ2-2; TRBD2 matches 7 bases. Germline V gives CDR1 SNHLY, CDR2 FYNNEI. CDR3 length: 17 amino acids. V was pared by 4 bases and J by 1 base, with 9 bases of the junction left unmatched. In DNA, the CDR3 is TGTGCCAGCAGTGGGGACTACGCGAATTGGAACACCGGGGAGCTGTTTTTT. It specifies CASSGDYANWNTGELFF.

The V gene is TRBV27, the J gene TRBJ2-1; tentative D call: TRBD2 (5 bases). The CDR3 length is 16 residues. CDR1 and CDR2 from the germline V gene are MNHEY and SMNVEV (reference sequence). Trimming removed 3 bases from V and 0 bases from J, with 12 bases in between. The CDR3 region is CASSFLGIGSYNEQFF. The CDR3 bases are TGTGCCAGCAGTTTCCTCGGGATTGGCTCCTACAATGAGCAGTTCTTC.

This clone was picked up one time. CDR3 sequence reads: CASSLAHGTDTQYF. As DNA, the CDR3 is TGCGCCAGCAGCTTGGCCCATGGCACAGATACGCAGTATTTT. This chain connects TRBV5-1 to TRBJ2-3, with D unclear. The V and J ends lost 0 bases and 1 base respectively, with 6 bases between them. The CDR3 consists of 14 residues. In germline, CDR1 is SGHRS, CDR2 YFSETQ.

A single count supports this clone. This chain connects TRBV6-5 to TRBJ2-5; the match to TRBD1 covers 7 bases. In germline, CDR1 is MNHEY, CDR2 SVGAGI. This CDR3 has 15 amino acids. After removal of 0 bases from V and 8 bases from J, the junction contained 9 bases not matched to a gene. This chain's CDR3 is CASSYSTPTGATQYF. The CDR3 DNA follows: TGTGCCAGCAGTTACTCGACTCCCACAGGGGCAACCCAGTACTTC.